Sequencing of this T cell receptor (beta chain) was carried out in a study of OX40 agonist ivuxolimab in advanced cancers. Background on the study: Among those enrolled, mean age was around 55 years (range about 23 to 85) and 75% to 85% were male.

The germline V gene encodes CDR1 SGHRS and CDR2 YFSETQ. V lost 4 bases and J 10 bases, leaving 18 bases between the germline ends. This CDR3 contains 15 residues. General observations from the study: Antigens targeted by the expanded peripheral T cells were not determined.

The repertoire was sequenced with immunoSEQ multiplex PCR; TCRdb's copy has only in-frame clones and lacks some. This sample has roughly 37,000 clones; just under 75% occur once, and the top ten carry approximately 17%. Worth noting for this clone: Its antigen remains unknown.

The TCR originated in an adult with an advanced solid tumor such as melanoma, head and neck, liver or kidney cancer. The rearrangement uses TRBV5-1 and TRBJ1-6, with D possibly matching TRBD1 (5 bases). The sequences come from CD4+ or CD8+ T cells sorted from blood, collected in a trial of the OX40 agonist ivuxolimab. The CDR3 is CASSPSGLDGSPLHF. The CDR3 DNA reads as TGCGCCAGCAGCCCCTCGGGACTAGATGGGTCACCCCTCCACTTT.